Reported below is one T cell receptor beta chain. Its specific antigen is unknown. Base qualities were left out, and no much larger clone turns up one base away. These data belong to a study of vaccination effects on CD4 cells after COVID-19 (dated by TCRdb to between 2022 and 2023). For the study in its entirety: To identify antigen-specific CD4+ T cell clonotypes by their expansion, the ViraFEST assay first stimulated PBMC with viral peptide pools and then applied TCR sequencing. Each well held fewer than 2.5 million PBMC cultured in IMDM containing around 5% human AB serum, roughly 9.6 IU/ml IL-2 and gentamicin, along with around 11 ug/ml peptides. A total of 10 COVID-19 convalescent patients and several SARS-CoV-2-naive healthy vaccine recipients were included in the full study. SARS-CoV-2 spike-specific CD4+ TCR repertoires were compared before and after mRNA vaccination in COVID-19 convalescent patients and in infection-naive vaccine recipients. The Oncomine TCR Beta short-read assay on an Illumina iSeq 100 was used to sequence cultures from other donors in the study. Each participant got two doses of an mRNA SARS-CoV-2 vaccine, either BNT162b2 or mRNA-1273. The research as a whole found: The study was limited by a small number of convalescent patients and lacked early post-infection timepoints. Clones induced by infection and clones induced by vaccination both contracted markedly at late timepoints after vaccination, which fits with T cell responses waning over time. In healthy vaccine recipients, vaccine-induced clones were almost all SARS-CoV-2 mono-reactive, with only 1 of 255 being cross-reactive with common cold coronaviruses.

The library was produced with the immunoSEQ multiplex PCR assay. DNA from the CD4+ T cells that had been cultured and isolated underwent TCR beta CDR3 sequencing. The authors processed their data as follows. Non-productive TCR sequences were removed and reads were trimmed to the CDR3 region, keeping CDR3s of at least 7 amino acids. Antigen-specific clonotypes were identified with the MANAFEST web app by comparing expansion in peptide wells against reference cultures. To count as positive, a clone had to show expansion at FDR<0.05 compared with the reference and with all other wells, an odds ratio above 5, and a frequency above 0.1% in two replicate wells. Cross-reactive clonotypes were defined as significantly expanded in SARS-CoV-2 spike wells and in at least one common cold coronavirus spike condition. CDR3 similarity was assessed by Levenshtein distance using the stringdist R package, and unrooted trees were constructed with ape in R 3.6.1. TCRdb mirrors the immuneACCESS table, restricted to in-frame sequences. Some clones are absent from its copies; in checked studies, under half trace to an unresolved V gene, and the reason for the others is unknown. D and trimming were read from the DNA, whereas the V and J calls and clone size are those reported in that table. In this sample the table shows some 50,000 clones, roughly three fifths of which occur a single time. The top ten clonotypes cover roughly 5% of the sample.

After around eleven days of culture, CD4+ T cells were isolated with the EasySep CD4+ T cell isolation kit. None of the healthy vaccine recipients had a prior SARS-CoV-2 infection, which was confirmed by nucleocapsid antibody tests that came back negative both before and after vaccination. Half of the culture medium was replaced with fresh IL-2-containing medium on days 3 and 7. Each peptide stimulation condition was cultured in triplicate wells unless otherwise noted. Using Ficoll-Paque Plus gradient centrifugation, PBMC were separated from whole blood and then either used fresh or cryopreserved at -140C. Genomic DNA was extracted from cultured CD4+ T cells with the QIAamp micro DNA kit. Via the germline V gene (reference sequence), CDR1 is MNHEY and CDR2 SMNVEV. Clipping removes 10 bases from V and 2 bases from J, with 6 as the unmatched junction base count. The CDR3 contains 13 residues, cysteine and phenylalanine counted. Of all the DNA, just the CDR3 is kept, 39 bases in frame from base 1.

The receptor was derived from a human donor who received a COVID-19 vaccine. Sequences were derived from CD4+ T cells from PBMCs cultured without peptide, sampled before COVID-19 vaccination. The chain uses TRBV27 and TRBJ2-7; 9 junctional bases match TRBD1. The DNA sequence is given as TGTGCCACCCGGACAGGGGTGGCCTACGAGCAGTACTTC. Its product reads: CATRTGVAYEQYF.